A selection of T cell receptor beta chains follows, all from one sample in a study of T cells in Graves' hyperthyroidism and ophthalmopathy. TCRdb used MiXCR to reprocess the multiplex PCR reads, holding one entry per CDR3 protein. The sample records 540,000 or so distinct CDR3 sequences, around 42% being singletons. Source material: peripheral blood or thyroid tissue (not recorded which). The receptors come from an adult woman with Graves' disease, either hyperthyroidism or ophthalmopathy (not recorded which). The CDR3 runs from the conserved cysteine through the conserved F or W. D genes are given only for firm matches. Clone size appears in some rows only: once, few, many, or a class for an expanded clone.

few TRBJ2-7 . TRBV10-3 TGTGCCACCCAGAGGGACCCGCAGTCCGAGCAGTACTTC CATQRDPQSEQYF
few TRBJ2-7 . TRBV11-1 TGTGCCAGCAGCCTCTCGTGGGACGGGGAGCTGTACTTC CASSLSWDGELYF
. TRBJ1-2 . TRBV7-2 TGTGCCAGCAGCTCTAGACAAAATGGTGGCTACACCTTC CASSSRQNGGYTF
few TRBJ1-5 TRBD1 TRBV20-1 TGCAGTGCTGAGCCGGGACAGGGGGATCAGCCCCAGCATTTT CSAEPGQGDQPQHF
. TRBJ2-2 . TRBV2 TGTGCCAGCAGCTTTACCTCTAGCGGGGAGCTGTTTTTT CASSFTSSGELFF
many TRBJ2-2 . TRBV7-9 TGTGCCAGCAGCTTAGGCATCACCGGGGAGCTGTTTTTT CASSLGITGELFF
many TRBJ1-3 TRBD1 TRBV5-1 TGCGCCAGCGGGGACAGCAGCTCTGGAAACACCATATATTTT CASGDSSSGNTIYF
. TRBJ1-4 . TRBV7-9 TGTGCCAGCAGTCCTGACTACGAGTATGAAAAACTGTTTTTT CASSPDYEYEKLFF
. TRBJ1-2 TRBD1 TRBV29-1 TGCAGCGTTGTTGGGACAGGGCACGGCTACACCTTC CSVVGTGHGYTF
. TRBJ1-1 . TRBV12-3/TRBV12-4 TGTGCCAGCAGTTTAGCGGGACTGAGCCTGAACACTGAAGCTTTCTTT CASSLAGLSLNTEAFF
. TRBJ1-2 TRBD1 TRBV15 TGTGCCACCAGCAGAGATAGCGGACAGGGCCCACCAACGGGGTTCGTAGATGGCTACACCTTC CATSRDSGQGPPTGFVDGYTF
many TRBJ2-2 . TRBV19 TGTGCCAGTAGTCCTATTGGGGGTGGGACCGGGGAGCTGTTTTTT CASSPIGGGTGELFF
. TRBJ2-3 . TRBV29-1 TGCAGCGTTGGACAGTCAGGATATACGCAGTATTTT CSVGQSGYTQYF
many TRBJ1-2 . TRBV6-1 TGTGCCAGCAGTGAACGGGAACGCGCACCGACCTATGGCTACACCTTC CASSERERAPTYGYTF
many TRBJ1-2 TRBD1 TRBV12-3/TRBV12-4 TGTGCCAGCAGTCTAAGTAGGGGGCGAGGTTTCTATGGCTACACCTTC CASSLSRGRGFYGYTF
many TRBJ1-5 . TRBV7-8 TGTGCCAGCAGCCTCCAGGGGACTCAGCCCCAGCATTTT CASSLQGTQPQHF
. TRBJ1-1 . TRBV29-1 TGCGGCGCCACTCCGGACAAGTCTGAAGCTTTCTTT CGATPDKSEAFF
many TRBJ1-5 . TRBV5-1 TGCGCCAGCAGCCGCTCCGGCAGGGAGGGACAGCCCCAGCATTTT CASSRSGREGQPQHF
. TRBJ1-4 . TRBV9 TGTGCCAGCAGCGTAGATCCGGCGGGAGGGCAGCGAAATGAAAAACTGTTTTTT CASSVDPAGGQRNEKLFF
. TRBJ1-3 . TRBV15 TGTGCCACCAGCAGGGGAGTGGGGCCTGGAAACACCATATATTTT CATSRGVGPGNTIYF
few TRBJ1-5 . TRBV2 TGTGCCAGCAGAGGAGCGGGCTTTCAAGAGACCCAGCATTTT CASRGAGFQETQHF
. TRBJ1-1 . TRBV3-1 TGTGCCAGCAGCCAAGATGGCTTCGAAGCTTTCTTT CASSQDGFEAFF
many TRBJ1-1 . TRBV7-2 TGTGCCAGCAGCTTGTGGGCAGGGAGGTTCACTGAAGCTTTCTTT CASSLWAGRFTEAFF
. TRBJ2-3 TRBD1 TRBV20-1 TGCAGTGCTGGACGGACAGGGACAGATACGCAGTATTTT CSAGRTGTDTQYF
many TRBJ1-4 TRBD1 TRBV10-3 TGTGCCATCAGTGAGTCTCGGACAGGCATTGAAAAACTGTTTTTT CAISESRTGIEKLFF
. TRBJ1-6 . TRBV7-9 TGTGCCAGCAGGGGGGAAAATTCACCCCTCCACTTT CASRGENSPLHF
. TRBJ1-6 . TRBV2 . CACSARVAKNSPLHF
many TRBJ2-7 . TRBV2 TGTGCCAGCGGGAAGGACATTTACCTCGAGCAGTACTTC CASGKDIYLEQYF
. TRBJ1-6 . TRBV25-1 TGTGCCAGCACCGACGCGGGTTCCTATAATTCACCCCTCCACTTT CASTDAGSYNSPLHF
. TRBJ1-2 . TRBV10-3 TGTGCCAGCAGTGAGGGGTTAGTGCCTAACTATGGCTACACCTTC CASSEGLVPNYGYTF
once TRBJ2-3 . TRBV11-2 TGTGCCCGCAGCTTGGTTGGAGATACGCAGTATTTT CARSLVGDTQYF
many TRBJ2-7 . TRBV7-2 TGTGCCAGCAGCTTAATTGTCCGAGGAAACGAGCAGTACTTC CASSLIVRGNEQYF
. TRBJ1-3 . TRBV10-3 TGTGCCATCAGAGAGCAATCAGGAAACACCATATATTTT CAIREQSGNTIYF
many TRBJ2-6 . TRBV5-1 TGCGCCAGCAGCCCGTTCGATGGTGGGGCCAACGTCCTGACTTTC CASSPFDGGANVLTF
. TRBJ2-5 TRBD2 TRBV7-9 TGTGCCAGCAGCTCAAGCTCGGGAGGGATGGCGGGCGAGACCCAGTACTTC CASSSSSGGMAGETQYF
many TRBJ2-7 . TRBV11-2 TGTGCCAGCAGCTTAGGTTTTAGCGAGAACTACGAGCAGTACTTC CASSLGFSENYEQYF
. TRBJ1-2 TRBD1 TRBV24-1 TGTGCCACCAGTGCCCGGACAGGGTCTAACTATGGCTACACCTTC CATSARTGSNYGYTF
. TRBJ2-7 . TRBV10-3 TGTGCCATCAGTGACCCTCCCGGGACAACAACTGGAAACTACGAGCAGTACTTC CAISDPPGTTTGNYEQYF
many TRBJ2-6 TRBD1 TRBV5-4 TGTGCCAGCAGCAGGGACAGGGGCCTTTCTGGGGCCAACGTCCTGACTTTC CASSRDRGLSGANVLTF
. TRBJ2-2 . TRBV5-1 TGCGCCAGCAGCTTGTTAAGGTATAAGAACACTGGGGAGCTGTTTTTT CASSLLRYKNTGELFF
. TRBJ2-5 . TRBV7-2 TGTGCCCACAGGGGGGGCGGGATCCAGTACTTC CAHRGGGIQYF
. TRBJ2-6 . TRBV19 TGTGCCAGTAGTTCGGGGGTCTCCGGGGCCAACGTCCTGACTTTC CASSSGVSGANVLTF
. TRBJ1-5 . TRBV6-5 TGTGCCAGCACCCTAATGGGGGGTCAGCCCCAGCATTTT CASTLMGGQPQHF
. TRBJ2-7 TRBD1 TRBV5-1 TGCGCCAGCAGCTGGGGACAGGGTCTGTACGAGCAGTACTTC CASSWGQGLYEQYF
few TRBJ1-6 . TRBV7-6 TGTGCCAGCAGCCTAGACCCGGGGGAGGCCAATTCACCCCTCCACTTT CASSLDPGEANSPLHF
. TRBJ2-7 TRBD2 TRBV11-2 TGTGCCAGCAGCAGTACTAGCGGGGGGGAGACCTACGAGCAGTACTTC CASSSTSGGETYEQYF
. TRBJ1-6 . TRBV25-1 TGTGCCTGCAGTGTGTTAGGGATGAATTCACCCCTCCACTTT CACSVLGMNSPLHF